This TCR beta chain was observed in a study of blood T cell repertoires in COVID-19. Across the whole study: The United States, Italy and Spain supplied acute and convalescent COVID-19 samples.

Authors' methods: Cell counts per sample came from amplifying reference gene primers. TCRdb keeps only in-frame clones here, not all; method: immunoSEQ multiplex PCR. V and J calls and clone size follow that table, whereas D and trimming were derived from the DNA. The sample shows some 200,000 clones, 84% of them seen only once. Deletions cut 3 bases from V and 0 bases from J, with 12 bases between. The germline V gene has CDR1 MDHEN and CDR2 SYDVKM. This CDR3 is 16 amino acids long. The chain is built from TRBV28 and TRBJ1-5, with D unresolved. The sequence was collected from a human donor in a cohort sampled during active COVID-19. The sample was peripheral blood. CDR3 sequence (DNA): TGTGCCAGCAGTTTTGAGGGCAGCCCTAGCAATCAGCCCCAGCATTTT. It codes for CASSFEGSPSNQPQHF.